This T cell receptor beta chain was captured by sequencing in a study of neurological immune-mediated disorders. Study summary: For the 35 or so multiple sclerosis patients, the disease was relapsing-remitting in some 31 and secondary progressive in 3.

Germline CDR1 and CDR2: MDHEN and SYDVKM. Trimming at V came to 8 bases and at J to 7 bases, leaving 14 bases not matched to a gene. This CDR3 spans 15 amino acids. This clonotype was observed many times. The unsorted libraries were made from 2 million PBMCs kept at -80 C. TCRdb reprocessed the 5' RACE reads with MiXCR, giving one entry per CDR3 protein. This repertoire shows 120,000 or so distinct CDR3 sequences, more than 2.5% found once; its top ten account for 1.3%. The receptor's source is a woman aged 25 to 39 with multiple sclerosis. Material for sequencing was PBMCs. This chain joins TRBV28 and TRBJ2-5; TRBD1 matches at 9 bases. The CDR3 sequence: CASVTPGQGRGTQYF. CDR3 nucleotide sequence: TGTGCCAGCGTGACTCCGGGACAGGGCCGGGGGACCCAGTACTTC.